A single sample is the source of the 27 T cell receptor beta chains below, sequenced in a study of identifying expanded T cells in peripheral blood. Repertoires were generated with immunoSEQ multiplex PCR, while TCRdb's copy carries only in-frame clones and drops some. The sample lists fewer than 60,000 clones; around 82% were seen once. Material: blood. The receptors derive from a person between 18 and 75 years old in good health.

The rearrangement links TRBV18 to TRBJ1-1, with D possibly matching TRBD1 (5 bases). The CDR3 runs 16 residues. Germline lookup yields CDR1 KGHSH and CDR2 LQKENI. V gave up 1 base and J gave up 1 base, with 13 bases separating them. The CDR3 sequence: CASSPLPGWTNTEAFF. CDR3 in DNA: TGTGCCAGCTCACCACTACCAGGGTGGACGAACACTGAAGCTTTCTTT.

This chain uses TRBV18 with TRBJ2-7; D is tentatively TRBD1 or TRBD2 (5 bases each). The CDR3 is 12 residues long. V gave up 1 base and J gave up 5 bases, with 6 bases separating them. Germline-derived CDR1 and CDR2 are KGHSH and LQKENI. The CDR3 DNA reads TGTGCCAGCTCACCACTGGGGGACGAGCAGTACTTC. This gives the protein CASSPLGDEQYF. Filled out from reference TRBV18 and TRBJ2-7, the complete variable domain reads NAGVMQNPRHLVRRRGQEARLRCSPMKGHSHVYWYRQLPEEGLKFMVYLQKENIIDESGMPKERFSAEFPKEGPSILRIQQVVRGDSAAYFCASSPLGDEQYFGPGTRLTVT.

The chain uses TRBV10-1 and TRBJ1-1; D call uncertain. Germline values: CDR1 WNHNN, CDR2 SYGVQD (reference sequence). V shed 4 bases and J shed 1 base, with 7 bases lying between them. The CDR3 length is 13 residues. The CDR3 is CASSAGGNTEAFF. In DNA form, the CDR3 reads TGCGCCAGCAGTGCAGGAGGGAACACTGAAGCTTTCTTT.

This chain links TRBV9 with TRBJ1-2; 10 bases map to TRBD1. This CDR3 contains 16 residues. V gave up 3 bases and J gave up 7 bases; unmatched junction bases: 12. Germline V gives CDR1 SGDLS, CDR2 YYNGEE. The CDR3 sequence: CASSASWGTGDGGYTF. The CDR3 coding sequence is TGTGCCAGCAGCGCTTCGTGGGGGACAGGGGATGGTGGCTACACCTTC.

V gene TRBV11-2 combines with J gene TRBJ2-1; D perhaps matches TRBD2 (7 bases). Germline lookup yields CDR1 SGHAT and CDR2 FQNNGV. V was pared by 5 bases and J by 9 bases, with 26 bases between. The CDR3 contains 17 residues. The CDR3 region is CASSPGAGGAGAPEQFF. The CDR3 DNA follows: TGTGCCAGCAGCCCGGGGGCCGGAGGGGCGGGGGCACCTGAGCAGTTCTTC. The whole variable domain, remainder taken from reference TRBV11-2 and TRBJ2-1, is EAGVAQSPRYKIIEKRQSVAFWCNPISGHATLYWYQQILGQGPKLLIQFQNNGVVDDSQLPKDRFSAERLKGVDSTLKIQPAKLEDSAVYLCASSPGAGGAGAPEQFFGPGTRLTVL.

This rearrangement joins TRBV29-1 to TRBJ2-6, with D unclear. The V gene's germline CDR1 is SQVTM and CDR2 ANQGSEA. This CDR3 comprises 12 residues. The V gene lost 3 bases and the J gene lost 4 bases, with 4 bases spanning the gap. The CDR3: CSVEAGANVLTF. The CDR3 DNA is TGCAGCGTTGAGGCCGGGGCCAACGTCCTGACTTTC.

The chain employs TRBV5-1 and TRBJ1-6; D not resolved. Germline-derived CDR1 and CDR2 are SGHRS and YFSETQ. The V and J ends lost 4 bases and 0 bases respectively, with 11 bases between them. CDR3 length equals 16 residues. CDR3 DNA sequence: TGCGCCAGCAGCCTAGTAGGGAGCTCCTATAATTCACCCCTCCACTTT. As protein: CASSLVGSSYNSPLHF.

V and J are TRBV5-1 and TRBJ2-3, with a weak D call TRBD2 (6 bases). This CDR3 contains 15 residues. Germline assignment: CDR1 SGHRS and CDR2 YFSETQ. V dropped 8 bases and J dropped 6 bases, with 22 bases sitting between them. As DNA, the CDR3 is TGCGCCAGTAAGCTTCGTACTAGCATGGCGGATACGCAGTATTTT. It translates to CASKLRTSMADTQYF.

The chain links TRBV14 to TRBJ2-3, with D possibly being TRBD1 (6 bases). Trimming took off 1 base at V and 4 bases at J, with 21 bases between the two ends. The CDR3 consists of 18 residues. Germline loops: CDR1 SGHDN, CDR2 FVKESK. CDR3 nucleotide sequence: TGTGCCAGCAGCCAAGTTCAAATGATTAGCGACAGGCCAGATACGCAGTATTTT. This sequence encodes CASSQVQMISDRPDTQYF. Full variable domain (missing parts from reference TRBV14 and TRBJ2-3): EAGVTQFPSHSVIEKGQTVTLRCDPISGHDNLYWYRRVMGKEIKFLLHFVKESKQDESGMPNNRFLAERTGGTYSTLKVQPAELEDSGVYFCASSQVQMISDRPDTQYFGPGTRLTVL.

The sample holds a few counts of this clone. The chain uses TRBV19 and TRBJ1-4; 12 positions match TRBD1. This CDR3 is 15 amino acids long. Losses at the gene ends were 5 bases for V and 6 bases for J; bases not matched to a gene: 4. Germline CDR1 and CDR2: LNHDA and SQIVND (reference sequence). DNA of the CDR3: TGTGCCAGTAGTGGGGGACAGGGGGCCTATGAAAAACTGTTTTTT. As protein: CASSGGQGAYEKLFF.

This rearrangement joins TRBV2 to TRBJ2-5, with D perhaps matching TRBD2 (6 bases). The CDR3 totals 14 residues. The germline V and J ends were trimmed by 2 bases and 6 bases, with 13 bases remaining between them. Germline V CDR1 and CDR2: SNHLY, FYNNEI. CDR3 in DNA: TGTGCCAGCAGTGAATCGGGGGTGAGGCAGACCCAGTACTTC. Amino acid sequence: CASSESGVRQTQYF.

The chain links TRBV5-1 to TRBJ2-3, with a weak D call TRBD2 (5 bases). This CDR3 spans 14 amino acids. Trimming stripped 0 bases from V and 1 base from J, with 6 bases between. Germline CDR1 reads SGHRS; CDR2 reads YFSETQ. The CDR3 region has the DNA TGCGCCAGCAGCTTGGCCGGGGGCACAGATACGCAGTATTTT. Protein: CASSLAGGTDTQYF.

By proportion, this clone is medium-sized. The chain carries TRBV10-3 and TRBJ2-6; 10 nucleotides agree with TRBD1. V was pared by 4 bases and J by 0 bases, with 0 bases of the junction left unmatched. Germline lookup yields CDR1 ENHRY and CDR2 SYGVKD. This CDR3 spans 16 amino acids. DNA for the CDR3: TGTGCCATCAGTGGGACAGGGGGCTCTGGGGCCAACGTCCTGACTTTC. This sequence encodes CAISGTGGSGANVLTF.

This chain joins TRBV27 and TRBJ1-2; D is unresolved. V was pared by 8 bases and J by 2 bases, with 18 bases between. The length of the CDR3 is 15 residues. Germline lookup yields CDR1 MNHEY and CDR2 SMNVEV (reference sequence). The CDR3 here is CASPPEFIGNYGYTF. CDR3 bases: TGTGCCAGCCCCCCAGAATTCATTGGGAACTATGGCTACACCTTC.

The chain recombines TRBV29-1 with TRBJ1-4; 8 positions match TRBD1. V trimming: 2 bases; J trimming: 8 bases; junction bases outside the gene matches: 7. The CDR3 runs to 14 residues. CDR1 SQVTM and CDR2 ANQGSEA come from the germline V gene. CDR3 nucleotides: TGCAGCGTTGAACGACAGGGGATAGGCGAAAAACTGTTTTTT. Protein product: CSVERQGIGEKLFF.

The CDR3: CASSPLPGTSAYEQYF. CDR3 coding DNA: TGTGCCAGCTCACCCCTCCCCGGGACATCCGCCTACGAGCAGTACTTC. This chain uses TRBV18 with TRBJ2-7; possibly TRBD1 for D (6 bases). V lost 3 bases and J lost 2, with 17 bases in between. The germline V gene encodes CDR1 KGHSH and CDR2 LQKENI. This CDR3 is 16 amino acids long.

This clone was observed a single time. This chain connects TRBV9 to TRBJ2-3; possibly TRBD1 for D (6 bases). V was clipped by 0 bases and J by 3 bases, with 11 bases between them. The CDR3 spans 15 residues. Germline V gives CDR1 SGDLS, CDR2 YYNGEE. CDR3 region: CASSVGQGWTDTQYF. In nucleotides, the CDR3 is TGTGCCAGCAGCGTAGGGCAGGGGTGGACAGATACGCAGTATTTT.

The rearrangement joins TRBV9 to TRBJ1-2; D uncertain. The ends were cut back, 0 bases at V and 4 bases at J, with 13 bases in the middle. Germline-derived CDR1 and CDR2 are SGDLS and YYNGEE. The CDR3 contains 15 residues. The DNA for the CDR3 is TGTGCCAGCAGCGTAGCCCCGACGGGCCCCTATGGCTACACCTTC. The encoded protein is CASSVAPTGPYGYTF.

This clone was seen more than once but under ten times. This chain connects TRBV18 to TRBJ1-5, with D perhaps matching TRBD1 (6 bases). Germline assignment: CDR1 KGHSH and CDR2 LQKENI. The CDR3 covers 10 residues. The V end was cut by 8 bases, the J end by 11 bases, with 10 bases between. This chain's CDR3 is CASQGGAQHF. The CDR3 nucleotides read TGTGCCAGCCAAGGGGGGGCCCAGCATTTT.

This chain uses TRBV11-3 with TRBJ2-5; no firm D call. Deletions cut 5 bases from V and 5 bases from J, with 18 bases between. CDR1 and CDR2 (germline): SGHNT, YENEEA. CDR3 size: 15 residues. The CDR3, as DNA: TGTGCCAGCAGCCTCGGACGCACTCAACGGGAGACCCAGTACTTC. Translating gives CASSLGRTQRETQYF.

The V and J genes are TRBV5-4 and TRBJ2-1, with D perhaps TRBD2 (6 bases). CDR3 length equals 16 residues. Germline V gene sequence: CDR1 SGHNT, CDR2 YYREEE (reference sequence). With 3 bases removed from V and 1 base from J, the gap between germline ends came to 14 bases. The CDR3 DNA reads TGTGCCAGCAGCTCCGGGTTCGGGGGTTCCTACAATGAGCAGTTCTTC. The encoded protein is CASSSGFGGSYNEQFF.

This clone was seen a single time. The genes are TRBV9 and TRBJ2-5, with 9 bases lining up with TRBD2. J lost 3 bases, V lost 2 bases, and 8 bases had no gene match. In germline, CDR1 is SGDLS, CDR2 YYNGEE. CDR3 length: 16 amino acids. CDR3 sequence (DNA): TGTGCCAGCAGCGTGAATAGCGGGGGATCCGAAGAGACCCAGTACTTC. This sequence encodes CASSVNSGGSEETQYF.

The rearrangement uses TRBV4-3 and TRBJ2-7, with D maybe TRBD1 (6 bases). The V gene's germline CDR1 is LGHNA and CDR2 YSLEER. There are 15 residues in the CDR3. The germline V and J ends were trimmed by 4 bases and 2 bases, with 15 bases remaining between them. The CDR3 DNA reads as TGCGCCAGCAGCCTTCGGACAGAACGTCCCTACGAGCAGTACTTC. It encodes CASSLRTERPYEQYF.

J is TRBJ2-5 and V is TRBV7-9; TRBD2 aligns across 7 bases. The germline V gene has CDR1 SEHNR and CDR2 FQNEAQ (reference sequence). This CDR3 has 15 amino acids. V dropped 4 bases and J dropped 5; count of bases not matched to a gene: 10. The DNA for the CDR3 is TGTGCCAGCAGCTCCCAAGCGGGACCCAGCGAGACCCAGTACTTC. Translating it yields CASSSQAGPSETQYF.

J is TRBJ1-1 and V is TRBV6-6, with 9 bases that match TRBD1. CDR1 and CDR2 (germline): MNHNY, SVGAGI (reference sequence). V lost 8 bases, J lost 1 base, and 8 bases stayed unmatched. The CDR3 has 15 amino acids. The CDR3 loop is CASGRDRVGNTEAFF. The CDR3 DNA reads TGTGCCAGCGGCCGGGACAGGGTAGGGAACACTGAAGCTTTCTTT.

The chain combines TRBV14 with TRBJ2-6; unclear D gene. The V end was cut by 1 base, the J end by 12 bases, with 13 bases between. The germline CDR1 and CDR2 sequences are SGHDN and FVKESK. The CDR3 runs 14 residues. CDR3 in DNA: TGTGCCAGCAGCCAAGGCGAGCTAGGTCGCGTCCTGACTTTC. It is translated as CASSQGELGRVLTF.

The gene calls are TRBV19 and TRBJ1-3; no reliable D call. Germline CDR1 LNHDA, CDR2 SQIVND (reference sequence). There are 13 residues in the CDR3. The V end was cut by 5 bases, the J end by 0 bases, with 5 bases between. The CDR3 coding sequence is TGTGCCAGTAGTGTGGCCTCTGGAAACACCATATATTTT. Translating gives CASSVASGNTIYF.